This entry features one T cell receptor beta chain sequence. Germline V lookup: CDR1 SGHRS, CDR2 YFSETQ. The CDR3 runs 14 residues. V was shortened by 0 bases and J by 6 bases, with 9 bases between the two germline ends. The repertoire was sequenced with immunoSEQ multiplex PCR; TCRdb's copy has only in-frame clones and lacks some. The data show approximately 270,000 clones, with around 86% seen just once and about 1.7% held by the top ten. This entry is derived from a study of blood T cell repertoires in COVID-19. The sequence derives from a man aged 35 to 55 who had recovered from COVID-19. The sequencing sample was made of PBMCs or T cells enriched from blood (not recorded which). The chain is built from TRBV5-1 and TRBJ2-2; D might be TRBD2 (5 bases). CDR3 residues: CASSLDVGAGELFF. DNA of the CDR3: TGCGCCAGCAGCTTGGATGTGGGAGCCGGGGAGCTGTTTTTT.